The next 5 T cell receptor beta chains were all read from a single sample in a study of CD8+CD57+ T cells in acquired aplastic anemia. Genomic DNA acted as the template from which TCR beta VDJ combination and CDR3 sequence profiling were carried out. TCRdb reprocessed the reads with MiXCR, giving one entry per CDR3 protein. The repertoire holds under 200,000 distinct CDR3 sequences, with about 48% as singletons. By flow cytometry, patients selected for sequencing had shown an expansion of CD8+CD57+ cells. Sequenced input: sorted CD4+, CD8+, or CD8+CD57+ T cells (not recorded which) from PBMCs. The receptors were sampled from a human donor with aplastic anemia.

This clonotype was seen repeatedly, ten times or more. J is TRBJ2-6 and V is TRBV2; possibly TRBD1 or TRBD2 for D (6 bases each). This CDR3 has 20 amino acids. The V end lost 3 bases, the J end lost 0 bases, and 21 bases lay between the germline ends. Per the germline V gene, CDR1 is SNHLY and CDR2 is FYNNEI. CDR3 in DNA: TGTGCCAGCAGTGATATGGGGGGAGACAGGATCAACTCTGGGGCCAACGTCCTGACTTTC. Its protein is CASSDMGGDRINSGANVLTF.

The rearrangement links TRBV19 to TRBJ2-7; D is unclear. The CDR3 extends over 13 amino acids. Germline assignment: CDR1 LNHDA and CDR2 SQIVND (reference sequence). With 0 bases removed from V and 4 bases from J, the gap between germline ends came to 7 bases. Here the CDR3 reads CASSIDPTYEQYF. In DNA form, the CDR3 reads TGTGCCAGTAGTATAGATCCCACGTACGAGCAGTACTTC. The full variable domain, its missing parts supplied by reference TRBV19 and TRBJ2-7, is DGGITQSPKYLFRKEGQNVTLSCEQNLNHDAMYWYRQDPGQGLRLIYYSQIVNDFQKGDIAEGYSVSREKKESFPLTVTSAQKNPTAFYLCASSIDPTYEQYFGPGTRLTVT.

The chain joins TRBV5-5 to TRBJ1-6; D gene unclear. Germline V lookup: CDR1 SGHKS, CDR2 YYEKEE (reference sequence). The CDR3 spans 14 residues. Trimming pared 0 bases from V and 9 bases from J, leaving 10 bases between. The CDR3 spells CASSLALSSSPLHF. The CDR3 nucleotides are TGTGCCAGCAGCTTGGCGCTGAGTTCTTCACCCCTCCACTTT.

A remark on this clonotype: Germline is not matched at one junction end, which may reflect a read error. V is TRBV24-1 and J is TRBJ2-5; D perhaps matches TRBD2 (5 bases). There are 15 residues in the CDR3. Germline V gene data show CDR1 as KGHDR and CDR2 as SFDVKD. The CDR3 loop is CATSDFTGDQETQYF. CDR3 bases: TGCGCCACCAGTGATTTTACCGGGGACCAAGAGACCCAGTACTTC.

The chain couples TRBV25-1 to TRBJ1-4; 7 bases are a match to TRBD1. The germline gives CDR1 MGHDK, CDR2 SYGVNS. V gave up 3 bases and J gave up 8 bases; unmatched junction bases: 15. This CDR3 region has 17 residues. DNA for the CDR3: TGTGCCAGCAGTGAGCGGGGGAGGGGGCAGGCGCAGGAAAAACTGTTTTTT. It is translated as CASSERGRGQAQEKLFF.